These 27 T cell receptor beta chains originate from one sample sequenced in a study of regulatory T cells in long-lasting Graves disease. Libraries of TCR beta came from iRepertoire HTBI primers plus Arm-PCR of CDR3 regions. TCRdb re-derived calls from the multiplex PCR reads in MiXCR, one entry per CDR3 protein. The table has approximately 360,000 distinct CDR3 sequences, 12% seen once. As to time point: newly diagnosed GD, antithyroid drugs for less than 3 months. There was RNA extracted from PBMCs, and the TCR library was made from it. These data also featured in a second study, about T cells in Graves' hyperthyroidism and ophthalmopathy.

The material sequenced was peripheral blood mononuclear cells (PBMCs), taken at new diagnosis, from a patient treated with antithyroid drugs. The receptor source for this set is a woman under 30 with Graves disease.

Worth noting for this clonotype: A much larger clone differs from this one at a single base, so this may be a read error. The chain has TRBV27 and TRBJ2-7; maybe TRBD2 (5 bases). Germline V gene lookup returns CDR1 MNHEY and CDR2 SMNVEV (reference sequence). The CDR3 is 16 amino acids. V was trimmed by 6 bases and J by 6 bases, leaving 24 bases between them. CDR3: CASRPSTGLLGLEQYF. CDR3 in DNA: TGTGCCAGCAGACCATCCACGGGCTTACTAGGGCTCGAGCAGTACTTC.

This clonotype has ten or more counts. This chain uses TRBV20-1 with TRBJ2-7; 8 bases are a match to TRBD2. The V and J ends lost 3 bases and 2 bases, in that order; junction bases with no gene match: 12. Germline lookup yields CDR1 DFQATT and CDR2 SNEGSKA (reference sequence). CDR3 length: 16 residues. The CDR3 bases are TGCAGTGCTAGGGTCACGAATAGCGGGACGCCCTACGAGCAGTACTTC. Translated, it gives CSARVTNSGTPYEQYF.

A note on this clonotype: This could be a read error, since a much larger clone is one nucleotide away. The DNA of the CDR3 is TGTGCCAGCAGCTTGCCGGTGGGTGAAAAACTGTCTTTT. Translated, it gives CASSLPVGEKLSF. The chain links TRBV5-6 to TRBJ1-4, with D uncertain. The CDR3 consists of 13 residues. Germline CDR1 is SGHDT and CDR2 is YYEEEE.

The chain carries TRBV14 and TRBJ2-3, with D possibly matching TRBD1 (6 bases). Trimming removed 1 base at V and 2 bases at J, with 10 bases between. CDR3 length equals 15 residues. Germline lookup yields CDR1 SGHDN and CDR2 FVKESK. The CDR3 here is CASSQGTDFTDTQYF. In DNA, the CDR3 is TGTGCCAGCAGCCAAGGGACAGATTTCACAGATACGCAGTATTTT.

This clonotype occurred a few times. The chain employs TRBV4-3 and TRBJ1-4, with 8 bases lining up with TRBD1. This CDR3 has 17 residues. Looked up from germline, CDR1 is LGHNA and CDR2 is YSLEER. V trimming: 1 base; J trimming: 8 bases; junction bases outside the gene matches: 12. CDR3 DNA: TGCGCCAGCAGCCAAGGGACAGGGTATCTCTTCGGGGAAAAACTGTTTTTT. This sequence encodes CASSQGTGYLFGEKLFF.

This clonotype occurred many times. The gene calls are TRBV28 and TRBJ2-3, with D possibly being TRBD2 (6 bases). Germline V gives CDR1 MDHEN, CDR2 SYDVKM. This CDR3 contains 17 residues. The V gene lost 5 bases and the J gene lost 0 bases, with 18 bases spanning the gap. The CDR3: CASSLGYRGISTDTQYF. The CDR3, as DNA: TGTGCCAGCAGTCTGGGCTATCGGGGGATTAGCACAGATACGCAGTATTTT.

This clonotype showed up just a few times. The V gene is TRBV15, the J gene TRBJ1-1; D possibly corresponds to TRBD1 (6 bases). Germline V gene lookup returns CDR1 LNHNV and CDR2 YYDKDF (reference sequence). V was pared by 0 bases and J by 7 bases, with 18 bases between. The length of the CDR3 is 16 residues. The CDR3 region is CATSRDQQGGVFEAFF. The CDR3 nucleotides are TGTGCCACCAGCAGAGATCAACAGGGAGGGGTTTTTGAAGCTTTCTTT.

In this sample, this clonotype turned up many times. The chain carries TRBV20-1 and TRBJ2-1; D uncertain. Germline V gives CDR1 DFQATT, CDR2 SNEGSKA (reference sequence). The CDR3 sequence is 14 residues long. V was shortened by 2 bases and J by 4 bases, with 12 bases between the two germline ends. The CDR3 protein is CSARKVKGYNEQFF. The CDR3 DNA follows: TGCAGTGCTAGAAAGGTAAAAGGATACAATGAGCAGTTCTTC.

Ten or more counts support this clonotype. The chain couples TRBV11-2 to TRBJ1-1; D unclear. Trimming removed 4 bases from V and 0 bases from J, with 9 bases in between. This CDR3 contains 14 residues. Germline V lookup: CDR1 SGHAT, CDR2 FQNNGV. This CDR3 reads CASSSTGLNTEAFF. In DNA form, the CDR3 reads TGTGCCAGCAGCTCCACGGGCTTGAACACTGAAGCTTTCTTT.

Turning to this clonotype: The missing conserved phenylalanine or tryptophan at the end of this CDR3 makes a read error likely. In nucleotides, the CDR3 is TGTGCCAGCAGTTTGGGTTATAACTACGAGCAGTACCTC. Encoded protein: CASSLGYNYEQYL. The chain links TRBV27 to TRBJ2-7; D unclear. CDR1 and CDR2 from the germline V gene are MNHEY and SMNVEV (reference sequence). The CDR3 runs to 13 residues. V lost 3 bases, J lost 3 bases, and 9 bases lay in between.

The J gene is TRBJ1-1, the V gene TRBV20-1; a possible D gene is TRBD1 (5 bases). The germline V gene encodes CDR1 DFQATT and CDR2 SNEGSKA (reference sequence). Trimming stripped 4 bases from V and 11 bases from J, with 23 bases between. The CDR3 runs 14 residues. CDR3: CSAIDWGTAFSAFF. CDR3 nucleotides: TGCAGTGCTATCGATTGGGGGACCGCTTTTTCGGCTTTCTTT.

There are many counts of this clonotype. The rearrangement links TRBV27 to TRBJ1-5, with TRBD1 identical over 7 bases. This CDR3 is built from 17 residues. The junction had 11 bases not matched to a gene; V was cut back by 3 bases and J by 3 bases. Per germline, CDR1 MNHEY and CDR2 SMNVEV (reference sequence). The CDR3 coding sequence is TGTGCCAGCAGTTTCTCAACCCCGGGACAGTCCAATCAGCCCCAGCATTTT. Protein sequence: CASSFSTPGQSNQPQHF.

The rearrangement joins TRBV6-2 or TRBV6-3 to TRBJ2-3, with 13 bases aligning to TRBD2. The CDR3 covers 16 residues. Per germline, CDR1 MNHEY and CDR2 SVGEGT. V lost 5 bases, J lost 1 base, and 3 bases stayed unmatched. The CDR3 spells CASSDGTSGGTDTQYF. The CDR3 DNA reads TGTGCCAGCAGTGACGGGACTAGCGGGGGCACAGATACGCAGTATTTT.

The chain has TRBV5-1 and TRBJ2-2; D is unclear. Germline V CDR1 and CDR2: SGHRS, YFSETQ. Trimming shortened V by 7 bases and J by 0 bases, and 16 bases separated the two germline ends. This CDR3 has 16 amino acids. The CDR3 reads CASSFKAGANTGELFF. Here the CDR3 DNA reads TGCGCCAGCTCGTTCAAGGCTGGGGCGAACACCGGGGAGCTGTTTTTT.

This clonotype showed up many times. The rearrangement uses TRBV6-2 or TRBV6-3 and TRBJ2-1, with TRBD2 identical over 14 bases. The CDR3 contains 20 residues. V was clipped by 0 bases and J by 0 bases; unmatched bases: 7. CDR1 is MNHEY and CDR2 is SVGEGT in the germline V gene. CDR3 DNA: TGTGCCAGCAGTTACTCGCTGGGACTAGCGGGGGTTAGCTCCTACAATGAGCAGTTCTTC. Its translation: CASSYSLGLAGVSSYNEQFF.

The table lists this clonotype with many counts. The chain joins TRBV24-1 to TRBJ2-2, with TRBD1 matching over 8 bases. The CDR3 has 17 amino acids. Germline V gene lookup returns CDR1 KGHDR and CDR2 SFDVKD. Unmatched junction bases numbered 4, after V lost 2 bases and J lost 0 bases. As DNA, the CDR3 is TGTGCCACCAGTGATTCCAGGACAGGGACGAACACCGGGGAGCTGTTTTTT. Amino acid sequence: CATSDSRTGTNTGELFF.

This chain connects TRBV5-4 to TRBJ1-5, with D possibly being TRBD1 (5 bases). Trimming removed 5 bases at V and 5 bases at J, with 14 bases between. The CDR3 covers 14 residues. Germline V gene lookup returns CDR1 SGHNT and CDR2 YYREEE (reference sequence). The CDR3 region has the DNA TGTGCCAGCAGTTGGGGGGGGTCTGATCAGCCCCAGCATTTT. Translation: CASSWGGSDQPQHF.

This clonotype was counted a few times. Because it lacks the conserved phenylalanine or tryptophan at the end, this CDR3 is likely a read error. The rearrangement links TRBV7-2 to TRBJ2-3, with D maybe TRBD1 (6 bases). This CDR3 is 16 amino acids long. Per the germline V gene, CDR1 is SGHTA and CDR2 is FQGNSA. V lost 2 bases and J lost 4, with 16 bases in between. The CDR3 spells CASSLLQGFRADTQYS. The CDR3 coding sequence is TGTGCCAGCAGCTTACTCCAGGGGTTTAGGGCAGATACGCAGTATTCT.

This chain uses TRBV6-1 with TRBJ2-7; D gene unclear. Looked up from germline, CDR1 is MNHNS and CDR2 is SASEGT. The CDR3 is 13 residues long. V lost 8 bases, J lost 3 bases, and 14 bases lay in between. The DNA of the CDR3 is TGTGCCAGCGGCCGGGCTTATGACTACGAGCAGTACGTC. Translated, it gives CASGRAYDYEQYV.

Ten or more counts support this clonotype. The rearrangement joins TRBV20-1 to TRBJ2-1, with 9 bases that match TRBD2. This CDR3 spans 18 amino acids. V lost 3 bases to trimming and J lost 4 bases; unmatched junction nucleotides: 16. The germline gives CDR1 DFQATT, CDR2 SNEGSKA (reference sequence). The CDR3: CSARWLAGPTSQYNEQFF. In nucleotides, the CDR3 is TGCAGTGCTAGGTGGCTAGCGGGACCAACTTCCCAATACAATGAGCAGTTCTTC.

Many counts were recorded for this clonotype. One junction end disagrees with the germline gene, perhaps due to a read error. The chain joins TRBV7-2 to TRBJ1-1, with no clear D. CDR1 and CDR2 from the germline V gene are SGHTA and FQGNSA. This CDR3 contains 14 residues. CDR3 protein: CASSQGLGNTEAFF. The CDR3 DNA follows: TGCGCCAGCAGCCAAGGGCTGGGGAACACTGAAGCTTTCTTT.

This clonotype was detected many times. The rearrangement links TRBV20-1 to TRBJ2-6; D is unresolved. Germline V gene lookup returns CDR1 DFQATT and CDR2 SNEGSKA (reference sequence). This CDR3 has 13 amino acids. V lost 5 bases to trimming and J lost 8 bases, with 13 bases between them. CDR3: CSAGPQGTNVLTF. The CDR3 DNA follows: TGCAGTGCTGGACCCCAAGGGACCAACGTCCTGACTTTC.

This clonotype was detected ten times or more. The chain recombines TRBV20-1 with TRBJ1-2; D is ambiguous. The V gene lost 8 bases and the J gene lost 3 bases, with 10 bases spanning the gap. CDR3 length: 11 residues. CDR1 and CDR2 (germline): DFQATT, SNEGSKA (reference sequence). CDR3 in DNA: TGCAGTCCCGTTGGCGACTATGGCTACACCTTC. Its protein is CSPVGDYGYTF.

This clonotype was seen repeatedly, ten times or more. V is TRBV30 and J is TRBJ1-1; D not resolved. Germline values: CDR1 GTSNPN, CDR2 SVGIG (reference sequence). This CDR3 region has 13 residues. The V gene lost 4 bases and the J gene lost 1 base, with 10 bases spanning the gap. The CDR3 is CAWTALQNTEAFF. CDR3 coding DNA: TGTGCCTGGACCGCCCTGCAGAACACTGAAGCTTTCTTT.

This clonotype showed up just a few times. The V gene is TRBV12-3 or TRBV12-4, the J gene TRBJ2-3, with D possibly being TRBD2 (6 bases). This CDR3 is 15 amino acids long. Trimming removed 6 bases at V and 4 bases at J, with 17 bases between. The CDR3 DNA reads TGTGCCAGCAGCCCTCACGCGGGCGGGGCAGATACGCAGTATTTT. Translating gives CASSPHAGGADTQYF.

This clonotype has a handful of counts. The chain combines TRBV29-1 with TRBJ2-1; possibly TRBD2 for D (6 bases). V was trimmed by 6 bases and J by 6 bases, leaving 12 bases between them. The germline gives CDR1 SQVTM, CDR2 ANQGSEA. The CDR3 is 12 amino acids. CDR3 residues: CSVKAGPNEQFF. The CDR3 DNA reads as TGCAGCGTAAAAGCGGGCCCCAATGAGCAGTTCTTC.

The chain combines TRBV4-1 with TRBJ2-1, with 16 bases fitting TRBD2. Unmatched junction bases numbered 11, after V lost 4 bases and J lost 14 bases. CDR1 and CDR2 from the germline V gene are MGHRA and YSYEKL. The CDR3 has 16 amino acids. For the CDR3, the DNA is TGCGCCAGCAGCCTCCCCGGGACTAGCGGGAGGGCCGGGAAGTTCTTC. Its translation is CASSLPGTSGRAGKFF.